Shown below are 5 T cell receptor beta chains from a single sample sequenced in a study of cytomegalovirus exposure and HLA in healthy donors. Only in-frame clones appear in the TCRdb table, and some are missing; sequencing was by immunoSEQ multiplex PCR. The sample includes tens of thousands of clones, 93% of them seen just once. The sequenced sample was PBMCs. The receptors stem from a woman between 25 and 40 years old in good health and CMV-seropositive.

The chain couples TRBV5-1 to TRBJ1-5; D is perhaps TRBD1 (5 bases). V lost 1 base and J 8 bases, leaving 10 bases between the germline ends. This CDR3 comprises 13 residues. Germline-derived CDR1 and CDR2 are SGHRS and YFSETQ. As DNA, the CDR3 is TGCGCCAGCAGCTTGAGGGGCTCGGAGCCCCAGCATTTT. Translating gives CASSLRGSEPQHF.

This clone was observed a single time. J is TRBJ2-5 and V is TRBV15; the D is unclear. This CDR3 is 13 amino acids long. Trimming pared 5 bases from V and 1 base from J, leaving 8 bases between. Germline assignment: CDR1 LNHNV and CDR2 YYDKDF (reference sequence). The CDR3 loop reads CATSAHSQETQYF. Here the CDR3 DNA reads TGTGCCACCAGCGCTCACTCCCAAGAGACCCAGTACTTC.

The CDR3 DNA is TGTGCCAGCAGCTTAGACGGGAGCACGACAGATACGCAGTATTTT. Protein: CASSLDGSTTDTQYF. The chain combines TRBV7-6 with TRBJ2-3; maybe TRBD2 (6 bases). V gave up 1 base and J gave up 3 bases, with 11 bases separating them. Germline V gives CDR1 SGHVS, CDR2 FNYEAQ. CDR3 length equals 15 residues.

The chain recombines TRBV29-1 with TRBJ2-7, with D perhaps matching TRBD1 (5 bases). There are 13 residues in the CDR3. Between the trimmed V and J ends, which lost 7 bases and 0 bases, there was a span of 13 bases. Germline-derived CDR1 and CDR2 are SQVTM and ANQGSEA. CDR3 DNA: TGCAGCGGGGGCCAGGCCGGCTCCTACGAGCAGTACTTC. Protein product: CSGGQAGSYEQYF.

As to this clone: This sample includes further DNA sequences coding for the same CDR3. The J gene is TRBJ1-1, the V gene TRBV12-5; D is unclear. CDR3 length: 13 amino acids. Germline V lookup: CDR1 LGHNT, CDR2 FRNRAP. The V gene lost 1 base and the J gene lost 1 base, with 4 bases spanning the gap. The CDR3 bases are TGTGCTAGTGGTTTGGGAGGGAACACTGAAGCTTTCTTT. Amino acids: CASGLGGNTEAFF.